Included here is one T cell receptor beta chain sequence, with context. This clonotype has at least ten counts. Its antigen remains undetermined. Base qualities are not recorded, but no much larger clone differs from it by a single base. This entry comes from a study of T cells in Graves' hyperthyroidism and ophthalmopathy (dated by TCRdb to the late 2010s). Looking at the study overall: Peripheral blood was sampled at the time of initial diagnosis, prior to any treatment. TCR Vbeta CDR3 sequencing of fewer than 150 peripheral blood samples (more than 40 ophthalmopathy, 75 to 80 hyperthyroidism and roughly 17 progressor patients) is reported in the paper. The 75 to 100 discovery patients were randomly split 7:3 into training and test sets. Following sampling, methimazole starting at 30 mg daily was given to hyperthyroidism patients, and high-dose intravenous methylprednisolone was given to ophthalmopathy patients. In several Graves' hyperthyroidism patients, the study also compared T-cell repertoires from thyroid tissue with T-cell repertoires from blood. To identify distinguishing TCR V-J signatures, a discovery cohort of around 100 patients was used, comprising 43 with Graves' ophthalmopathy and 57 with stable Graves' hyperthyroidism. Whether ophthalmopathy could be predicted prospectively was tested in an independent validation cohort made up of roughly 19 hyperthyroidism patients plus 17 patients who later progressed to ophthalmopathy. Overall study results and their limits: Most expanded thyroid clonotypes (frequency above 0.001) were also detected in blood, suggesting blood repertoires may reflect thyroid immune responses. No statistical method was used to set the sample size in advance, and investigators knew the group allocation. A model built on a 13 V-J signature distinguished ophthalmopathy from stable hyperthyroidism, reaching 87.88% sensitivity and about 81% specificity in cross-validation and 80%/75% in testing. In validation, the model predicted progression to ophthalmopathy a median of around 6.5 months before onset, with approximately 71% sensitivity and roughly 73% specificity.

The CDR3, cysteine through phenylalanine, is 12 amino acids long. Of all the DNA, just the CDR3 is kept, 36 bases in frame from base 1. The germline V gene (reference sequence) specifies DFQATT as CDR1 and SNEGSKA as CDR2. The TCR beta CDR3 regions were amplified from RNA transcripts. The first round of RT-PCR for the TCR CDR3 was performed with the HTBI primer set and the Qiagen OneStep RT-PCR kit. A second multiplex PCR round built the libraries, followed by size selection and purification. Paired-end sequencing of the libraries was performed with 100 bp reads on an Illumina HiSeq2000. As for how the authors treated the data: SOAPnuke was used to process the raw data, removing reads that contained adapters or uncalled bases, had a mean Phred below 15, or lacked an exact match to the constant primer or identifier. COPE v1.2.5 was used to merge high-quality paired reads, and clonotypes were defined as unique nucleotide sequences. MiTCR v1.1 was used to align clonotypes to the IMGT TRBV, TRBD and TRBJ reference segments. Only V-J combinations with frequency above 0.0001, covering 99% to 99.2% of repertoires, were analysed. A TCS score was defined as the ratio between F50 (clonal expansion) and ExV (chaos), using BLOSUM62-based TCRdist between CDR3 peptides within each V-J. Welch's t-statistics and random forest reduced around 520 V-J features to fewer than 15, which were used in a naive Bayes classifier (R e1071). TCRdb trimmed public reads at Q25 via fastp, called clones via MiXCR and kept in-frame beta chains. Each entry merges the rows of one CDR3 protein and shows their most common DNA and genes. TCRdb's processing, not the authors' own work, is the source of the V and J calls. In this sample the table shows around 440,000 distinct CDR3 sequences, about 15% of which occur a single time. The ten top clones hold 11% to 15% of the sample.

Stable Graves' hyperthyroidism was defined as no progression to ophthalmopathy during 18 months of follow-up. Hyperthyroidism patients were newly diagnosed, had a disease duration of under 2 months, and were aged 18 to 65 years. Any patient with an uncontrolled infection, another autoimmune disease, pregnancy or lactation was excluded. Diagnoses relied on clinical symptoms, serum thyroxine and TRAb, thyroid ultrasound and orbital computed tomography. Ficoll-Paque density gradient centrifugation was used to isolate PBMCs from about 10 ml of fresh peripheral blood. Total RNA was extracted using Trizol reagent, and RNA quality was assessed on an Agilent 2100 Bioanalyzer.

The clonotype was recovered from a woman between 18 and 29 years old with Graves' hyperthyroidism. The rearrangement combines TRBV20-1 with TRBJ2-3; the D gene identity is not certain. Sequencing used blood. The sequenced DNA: TGCAGCGCCACAGCTTCCAAAGATACGCAGTATTTT. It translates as CSATASKDTQYF.